This passage covers 5 T cell receptor beta chains from one sample sequenced in a study of beta chain features in type 1 diabetes. The whole isolated RNA underwent reverse transcription, so sequencing captured expressed TCRB transcripts. The data were produced by immunoSEQ multiplex PCR, yet TCRdb's version contains in-frame clones alone and is incomplete. The sample consists of 400,000 to 450,000 clones, about 15% of them appearing once. Sample: naive CD4+ T cells from blood. These receptors came from a man aged 25 to 40 in good health.

The J gene is TRBJ2-3, the V gene TRBV2; weak D call: TRBD1 (5 bases). The CDR3 is 13 amino acids. V was pared by 6 bases and J by 8 bases, with 15 bases between. Looked up from germline, CDR1 is SNHLY and CDR2 is FYNNEI. The CDR3 here is CASRGRLPGTQYF. The CDR3 nucleotides read TGTGCCAGCAGGGGGCGCCTTCCCGGTACGCAGTATTTT.

The chain is built from TRBV7-9 and TRBJ1-4; TRBD1 matches at 9 bases. This CDR3 has 15 residues. V lost 5 bases and J lost 3; bases outside the gene matches: 4. The V gene's germline CDR1 is SEHNR and CDR2 FQNEAQ (reference sequence). The CDR3 reads CASSTGQGSNEKLFF. As DNA, the CDR3 is TGTGCCAGCAGCACCGGACAGGGGTCTAATGAAAAACTGTTTTTT.

The table lists this clone with a few counts. The V call is TRBV7-9, the J call TRBJ2-1; D unclear. CDR3 length: 16 residues. From germline, CDR1 is SEHNR and CDR2 FQNEAQ (reference sequence). Trimming removed 3 bases at V and 0 bases at J, with 12 bases between. Here the CDR3 DNA reads TGTGCCAGCAGCTTGGCTCTAATGAGCTCCTACAATGAGCAGTTCTTC. This sequence encodes CASSLALMSSYNEQFF.

This clone was seen only a few times. V and J are TRBV4-3 and TRBJ2-7, with D possibly being TRBD1 (5 bases). The germline CDR1 and CDR2 sequences are LGHNA and YSLEER. Trimming shortened V by 2 bases and J by 6 bases, and 11 bases separated the two germline ends. The CDR3 contains 13 residues. CDR3 DNA sequence: TGCGCCAGCAGCCAAACCAGGGTTAGCGAGCAGTACTTC. Protein sequence: CASSQTRVSEQYF.

V gene TRBV2 combines with J gene TRBJ2-3; 12 nucleotides align to TRBD2. The CDR3 extends over 15 amino acids. The J segment lost 8 bases and the V segment lost 6 bases, leaving 9 bases of the junction unmatched. Germline V gives CDR1 SNHLY, CDR2 FYNNEI. The DNA of the CDR3 is TGTGCCAGCAGAGAAACTAGCGGGGGGTCTCGTACGCAGTATTTT. This gives the protein CASRETSGGSRTQYF.